The rows below give T cell receptor beta chains drawn from one sample of a study of Ad26.COV2.S vaccination and SARS-CoV-2 variants. Assay used: immunoSEQ multiplex PCR; TCRdb lists only in-frame clones, some missing. The data contain approximately 480,000 clones, roughly nine tenths of them singletons. The source was peripheral blood, collected in a trial of Ad26.COV2.S vaccine versus placebo. Receptors originate from a person between 18 and 59 years old who received the Ad26.COV2.S COVID-19 vaccine or a placebo. Each CDR3 is given with its conserved first and last residue. Fields, in order: clone size, D gene, V gene, J gene, CDR3 protein, CDR3 DNA. A D gene is named only where the DNA matches it firmly. Expanded clones get a size class; other rows say once, few or many, or leave the size out.

-	-	TRBV2	TRBJ1-3	CASSELGVGGNTIYF	TGTGCCAGCAGTGAACTGGGCGTCGGTGGAAACACCATATATTTT
-	TRBD1	TRBV6-2/TRBV6-3	TRBJ1-4	CASSGTSGQLNEKLFF	TGTGCCAGCAGTGGGACGTCGGGACAGCTAAATGAAAAACTGTTTTTT
-	TRBD1	TRBV19	TRBJ1-6	CASTNTGQATPLHF	TGTGCCAGTACCAATACCGGACAGGCAACACCCCTCCACTTT
-	-	TRBV5-1	TRBJ1-1	CASSLGGMNTEAFF	TGCGCCAGCAGCTTGGGCGGAATGAACACTGAAGCTTTCTTT
few	-	TRBV7-9	TRBJ1-1	CASSLSGEDFF	TGTGCCAGCAGCTTATCCGGGGAGGATTTCTTT
-	-	TRBV6-5	TRBJ2-1	CASSRRGVPYNEQFF	TGTGCCAGCAGCCGCCGAGGGGTTCCCTACAATGAGCAGTTCTTC
once	TRBD1	TRBV5-1	TRBJ2-7	CASSYRARGYSSYEQYF	TGCGCCAGCAGCTACAGGGCCAGGGGGTATTCGTCTTACGAGCAGTACTTC
-	TRBD2	TRBV5-1	TRBJ2-3	CASSLGTSSRVTDTQYF	TGCGCCAGCAGCTTGGGGACTAGCAGTAGGGTCACAGATACGCAGTATTTT
-	TRBD1	TRBV28	TRBJ1-1	CASSLSSHRGNTEAFF	TGTGCCAGCAGTTTATCTTCTCACAGGGGGAACACTGAAGCTTTCTTT
-	TRBD1	TRBV7-3	TRBJ1-1	CASSSRDSREAFF	TGTGCCAGCAGCTCGCGGGACAGTAGGGAAGCTTTCTTT
-	-	TRBV5-6	TRBJ2-7	CASSFSQGFIYEQYF	TGTGCCAGCAGCTTCTCACAGGGATTCATCTACGAGCAGTACTTC
-	-	TRBV7-3	TRBJ2-3	CASSGGTDTQYF	TGTGCCAGCAGCGGTGGCACAGATACGCAGTATTTT
-	-	TRBV4-3	TRBJ1-6	CASSQFRDSPLHF	TGCGCCAGCAGCCAATTTAGGGATTCACCCCTCCACTTT
-	-	TRBV19	TRBJ1-2	CASSIPAVYGYTF	TGTGCCAGTAGTATCCCCGCGGTCTATGGCTACACCTTC
many	-	TRBV4-1	TRBJ2-7	CASSRVEGDEQYF	TGCGCCAGCAGCCGGGTGGAGGGGGACGAGCAGTACTTC
-	-	TRBV10-3	TRBJ1-4	CAISVGGLTEKLFF	TGTGCCATCAGTGTTGGGGGTTTGACTGAAAAACTGTTTTTT
-	-	TRBV7-3	TRBJ1-1	CASSVDMNTEAFF	TGTGCCAGCAGCGTCGACATGAACACTGAAGCTTTCTTT
-	-	TRBV11-2	TRBJ1-6	CASSLFGQGSPLHF	TGTGCCAGCAGCTTATTCGGGCAGGGTTCACCCCTCCACTTT
-	-	TRBV29-1	TRBJ2-7	CSVRATSYEQYF	TGCAGCGTCAGAGCCACATCCTACGAGCAGTACTTC
-	-	TRBV15	TRBJ1-5	CATSRDQSNQPQHF	TGTGCCACCAGCAGAGACCAGAGTAATCAGCCCCAGCATTTT
-	-	TRBV5-6	TRBJ1-2	CASSLRAYGYTF	TGTGCCAGCAGCTTGCGTGCCTATGGCTACACCTTC
-	-	TRBV11-1	TRBJ1-5	CASSFDSNQPQHF	TGTGCCAGCAGCTTTGATAGCAATCAGCCCCAGCATTTT
-	-	TRBV27	TRBJ1-6	CASSQSRGTLIHF	TGTGCCAGCAGCCAATCCCGGGGGACCCTGATCCACTTT
few	-	TRBV5-5	TRBJ1-6	CASSSAATGLPLHF	TGTGCCAGCAGCTCCGCCGCGACAGGCCTACCCCTCCACTTT
-	TRBD2	TRBV7-3	TRBJ2-1	CASSPSLAGVGNEQFF	TGTGCCAGCAGCCCGTCACTAGCGGGAGTTGGCAATGAGCAGTTCTTC